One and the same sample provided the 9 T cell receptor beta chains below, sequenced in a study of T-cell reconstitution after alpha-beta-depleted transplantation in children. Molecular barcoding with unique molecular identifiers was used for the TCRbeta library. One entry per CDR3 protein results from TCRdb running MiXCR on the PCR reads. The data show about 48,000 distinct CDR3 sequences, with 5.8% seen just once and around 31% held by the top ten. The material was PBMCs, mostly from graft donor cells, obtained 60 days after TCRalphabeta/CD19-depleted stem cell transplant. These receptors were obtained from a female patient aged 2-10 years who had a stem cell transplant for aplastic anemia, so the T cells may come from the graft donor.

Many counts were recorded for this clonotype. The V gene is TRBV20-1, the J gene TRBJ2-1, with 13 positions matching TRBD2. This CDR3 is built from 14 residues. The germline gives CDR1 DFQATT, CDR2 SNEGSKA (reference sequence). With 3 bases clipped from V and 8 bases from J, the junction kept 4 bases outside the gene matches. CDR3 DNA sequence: TGCAGTGCTAGCGGACTAGCGGGAGCCCATGAGCAGTTCTTC. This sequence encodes CSASGLAGAHEQFF.

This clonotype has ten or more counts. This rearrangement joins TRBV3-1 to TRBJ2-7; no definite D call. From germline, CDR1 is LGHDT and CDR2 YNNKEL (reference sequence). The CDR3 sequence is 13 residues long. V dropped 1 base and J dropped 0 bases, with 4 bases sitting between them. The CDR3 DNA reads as TGTGCCAGCAGCCAAGCGGGCTCCTACGAGCAGTACTTC. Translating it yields CASSQAGSYEQYF.

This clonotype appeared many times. CDR3 in DNA: TGTGCCATCAGTGAGTACAGGGATACGCAGTATTTT. This sequence encodes CAISEYRDTQYF. V usage is TRBV10-3 and J usage is TRBJ2-3; TRBD1 is a possible D gene (5 bases). CDR3 size: 12 residues. Trimming left V 1 base short and J 6 bases short, with 5 bases between. CDR1 is ENHRY and CDR2 is SYGVKD in the germline V gene.

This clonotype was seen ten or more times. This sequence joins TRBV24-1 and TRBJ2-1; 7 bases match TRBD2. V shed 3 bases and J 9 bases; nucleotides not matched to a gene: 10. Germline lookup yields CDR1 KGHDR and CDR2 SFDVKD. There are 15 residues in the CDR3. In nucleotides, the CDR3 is TGTGCCACCAGTGATCCCCTAGGACCTAGCGGTGAGCAGTTCTTC. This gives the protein CATSDPLGPSGEQFF.

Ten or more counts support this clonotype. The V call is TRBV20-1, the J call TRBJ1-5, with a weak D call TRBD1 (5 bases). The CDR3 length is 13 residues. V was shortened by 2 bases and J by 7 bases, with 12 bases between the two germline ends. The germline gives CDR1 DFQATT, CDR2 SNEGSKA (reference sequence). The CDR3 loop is CSARPSGYQPQHF. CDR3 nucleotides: TGCAGTGCTAGACCCTCAGGGTACCAGCCCCAGCATTTT.

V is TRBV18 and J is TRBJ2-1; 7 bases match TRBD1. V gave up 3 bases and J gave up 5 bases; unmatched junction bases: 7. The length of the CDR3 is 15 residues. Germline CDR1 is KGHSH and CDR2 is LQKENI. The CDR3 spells CASSPTGMGHNEQFF. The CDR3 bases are TGTGCCAGCTCACCGACAGGGATGGGACACAATGAGCAGTTCTTC.

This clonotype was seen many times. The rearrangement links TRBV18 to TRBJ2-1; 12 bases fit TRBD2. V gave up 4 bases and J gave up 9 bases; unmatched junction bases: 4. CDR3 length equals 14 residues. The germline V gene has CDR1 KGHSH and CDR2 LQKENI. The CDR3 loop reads CASSLGTSGFEQFF. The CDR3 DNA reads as TGTGCCAGCTCACTCGGGACTAGCGGGTTTGAGCAGTTCTTC.

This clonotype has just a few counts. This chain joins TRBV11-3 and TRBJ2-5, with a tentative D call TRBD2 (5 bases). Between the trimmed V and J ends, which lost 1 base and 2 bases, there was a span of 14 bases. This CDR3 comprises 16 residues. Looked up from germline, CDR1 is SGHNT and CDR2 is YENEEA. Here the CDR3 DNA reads TGTGCCAGCAGCTTAGGCCGAGGGAACGGGCAAGAGACCCAGTACTTC. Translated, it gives CASSLGRGNGQETQYF.

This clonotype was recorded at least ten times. CDR3 sequence (DNA): TGTGCCAGCAGTTTCTTAGCGGGTCGGTACGAGCAGTACTTC. The encoded protein is CASSFLAGRYEQYF. The V and J genes are TRBV28 and TRBJ2-7; 7 nucleotides match TRBD2. Trimming cost V 3 bases and J 4 bases; bases outside gene matches: 6. CDR3 length equals 14 residues. Germline assignment: CDR1 MDHEN and CDR2 SYDVKM.